The sequence of this T cell receptor (beta chain) was determined in a study of T-cell reconstitution after alpha-beta-depleted transplantation in children. This clonotype showed up many times. Trimming took 5 bases from V and 9 from J; bases not matched to a gene: 10. The CDR3 has 14 residues. Germline CDR1 and CDR2: MDHEN and SYDVKM. Molecular barcoding with unique molecular identifiers was used for the TCRbeta library. TCRdb used MiXCR to reprocess the PCR reads, holding one entry per CDR3 protein. The table includes about 160,000 distinct CDR3 sequences, 11% detected once. The TCR sequence derives from a boy aged 2 to 10 with acute myeloid leukemia, due to receive a stem cell transplant. Sequencing was performed on PBMCs, taken before TCRalphabeta/CD19-depleted stem cell transplant. The chain uses TRBV28 and TRBJ2-1; 7 bases are shared with TRBD1. This CDR3 reads CASSPGTEQGEQFF. DNA of the CDR3: TGTGCCAGCAGTCCAGGGACAGAACAGGGTGAGCAGTTCTTC. Together with reference TRBV28 and TRBJ2-1, the CDR3 gives the full variable domain: DVKVTQSSRYLVKRTGEKVFLECVQDMDHENMFWYRQDPGLGLRLIYFSYDVKMKEKGDIPEGYSVSREKKERFSLILESASTNQTSMYLCASSPGTEQGEQFFGPGTRLTVL.